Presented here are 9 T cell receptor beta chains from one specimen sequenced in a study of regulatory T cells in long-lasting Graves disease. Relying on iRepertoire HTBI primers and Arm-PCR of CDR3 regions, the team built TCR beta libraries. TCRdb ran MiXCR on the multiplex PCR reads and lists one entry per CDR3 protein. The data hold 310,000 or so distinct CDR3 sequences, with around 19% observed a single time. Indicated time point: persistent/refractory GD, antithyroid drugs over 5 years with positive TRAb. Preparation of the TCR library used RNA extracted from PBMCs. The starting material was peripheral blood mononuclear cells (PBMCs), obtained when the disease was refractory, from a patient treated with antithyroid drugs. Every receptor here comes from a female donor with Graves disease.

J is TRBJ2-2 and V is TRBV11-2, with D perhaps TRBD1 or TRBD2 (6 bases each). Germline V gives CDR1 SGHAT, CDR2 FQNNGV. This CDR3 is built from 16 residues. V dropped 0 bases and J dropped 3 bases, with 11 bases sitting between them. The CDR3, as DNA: TGTGCCAGCAGCTTAGATACGGGGGCCCACACCGGGGAGCTGTTTTTT. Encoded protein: CASSLDTGAHTGELFF.

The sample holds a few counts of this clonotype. CDR3 protein: CASSVGPGGVDTQYF. The CDR3 coding sequence is TGTGCCAGCAGCGTAGGCCCAGGAGGCGTTGATACGCAGTATTTT. V usage is TRBV9 and J usage is TRBJ2-3, with D tentatively TRBD2 (5 bases). This CDR3 is 15 amino acids long. V lost 0 bases, J lost 6 bases, and 14 bases lay in between. In germline, CDR1 is SGDLS, CDR2 YYNGEE.

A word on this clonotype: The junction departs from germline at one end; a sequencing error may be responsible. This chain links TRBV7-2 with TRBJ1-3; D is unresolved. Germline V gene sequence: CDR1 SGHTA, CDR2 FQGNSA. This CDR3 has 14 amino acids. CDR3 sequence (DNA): TGTGCCAGCAGCATAGCAGTAGGAGGGTCCACCATATATTTT. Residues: CASSIAVGGSTIYF.

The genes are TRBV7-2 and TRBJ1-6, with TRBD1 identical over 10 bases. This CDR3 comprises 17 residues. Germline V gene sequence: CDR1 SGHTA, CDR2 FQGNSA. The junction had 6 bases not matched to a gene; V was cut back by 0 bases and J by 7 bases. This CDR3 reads CASSLAVLGQGNSPLHF. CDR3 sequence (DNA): TGTGCCAGCAGCTTAGCCGTGCTGGGACAGGGGAATTCACCCCTCCACTTT.

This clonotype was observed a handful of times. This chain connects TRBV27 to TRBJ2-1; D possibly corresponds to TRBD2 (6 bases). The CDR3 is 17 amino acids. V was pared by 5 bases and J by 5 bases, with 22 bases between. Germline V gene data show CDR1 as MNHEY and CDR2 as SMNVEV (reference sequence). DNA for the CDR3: TGTGCCAGCAGTCCCAAGAAAAGCGGGCAGCAAAACAATGAGCAGTTCTTC. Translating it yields CASSPKKSGQQNNEQFF.

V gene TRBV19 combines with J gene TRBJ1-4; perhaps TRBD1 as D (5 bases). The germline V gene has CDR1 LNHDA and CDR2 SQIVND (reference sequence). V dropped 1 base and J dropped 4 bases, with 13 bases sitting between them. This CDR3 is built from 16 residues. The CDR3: CASSIAGGTVNEKLFF. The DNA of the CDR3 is TGTGCCAGTAGTATAGCCGGCGGGACGGTTAATGAAAAACTGTTTTTT.

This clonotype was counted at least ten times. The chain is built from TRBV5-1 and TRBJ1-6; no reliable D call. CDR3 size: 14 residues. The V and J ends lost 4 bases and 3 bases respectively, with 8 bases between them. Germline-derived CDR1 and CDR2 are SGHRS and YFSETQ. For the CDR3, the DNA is TGCGCCAGCAGCCCGGGAGGCTATAATTCACCCCTCCACTTT. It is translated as CASSPGGYNSPLHF.

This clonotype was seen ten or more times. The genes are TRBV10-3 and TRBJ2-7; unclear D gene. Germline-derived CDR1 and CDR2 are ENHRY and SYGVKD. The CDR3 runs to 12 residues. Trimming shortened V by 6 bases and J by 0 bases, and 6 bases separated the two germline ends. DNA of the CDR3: TGTGCCATCAGGAAGGACTCCTACGAGCAGTACTTC. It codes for CAIRKDSYEQYF.

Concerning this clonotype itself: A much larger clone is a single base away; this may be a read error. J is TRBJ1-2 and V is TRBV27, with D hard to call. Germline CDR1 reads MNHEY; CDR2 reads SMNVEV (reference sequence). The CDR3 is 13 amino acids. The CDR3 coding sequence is TGTGCCAGCAGTTTAAACGTTAACTATGGCCACACCTTC. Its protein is CASSLNVNYGHTF.